The clone carrying this T cell receptor (beta chain) was picked up a small number of times. This entry comes from a study of blood T cell repertoires in COVID-19. The ends were cut back, 4 bases at V and 4 bases at J, with 8 bases in the middle. There are 13 residues in the CDR3. CDR1 and CDR2 from the germline V gene are MDHEN and SYDVKM. Source study methods: Nucleated cell counts were estimated from reference gene primer amplification. Sequencing used immunoSEQ multiplex PCR; TCRdb keeps in-frame clones, though not all of them. D and trimming come from the DNA, and the V and J calls and clone size come from that table. The sample lists roughly 190,000 clones; about four fifths were seen once.

The V and J genes are TRBV28 and TRBJ1-5; D gene ambiguous. The source is a man aged 50 to 60 with active or convalescent COVID-19. The sequenced sample was peripheral blood. The CDR3 bases are TGTGCCAGCAGTTCCAGTTTGAATCAGCCCCAGCATTTT. It specifies CASSSSLNQPQHF.